This TCR beta chain was sequenced during a study of cytomegalovirus exposure and HLA in healthy donors. General study findings and limits: The listing of roughly 160 TCR beta chains classed them as cytomegalovirus-associated. Later on, a genetic analysis was performed. It linked a missense variant in DCLRE1C with V- and J-gene trimming of TCR beta. In vitro experiments confirmed that a few CMV-associated chains were specific for CMV antigens.

Germline assignment: CDR1 SGHRS and CDR2 YFSETQ. The length of the CDR3 is 15 residues. V was trimmed by 4 bases and J by 6 bases, leaving 14 bases between them. PCR primers comprised 60 Vbeta and 13 Jbeta primers. Data came from immunoSEQ multiplex PCR; TCRdb stores just in-frame clones and leaves some out. The table records over 150,000 clones, just under 80% of them present only once. In this sample, this clone turned up a few times. What it recognizes is unknown. V usage is TRBV5-1 and J usage is TRBJ1-6; D gene ambiguous. The source is a woman aged 50 to 60 in good health and CMV-seropositive. What was sequenced was PBMCs. The CDR3 protein is CASSTREAGNSPLHF. The CDR3, as DNA: TGCGCCAGCAGCACCAGAGAGGCCGGTAATTCACCCCTCCACTTT.